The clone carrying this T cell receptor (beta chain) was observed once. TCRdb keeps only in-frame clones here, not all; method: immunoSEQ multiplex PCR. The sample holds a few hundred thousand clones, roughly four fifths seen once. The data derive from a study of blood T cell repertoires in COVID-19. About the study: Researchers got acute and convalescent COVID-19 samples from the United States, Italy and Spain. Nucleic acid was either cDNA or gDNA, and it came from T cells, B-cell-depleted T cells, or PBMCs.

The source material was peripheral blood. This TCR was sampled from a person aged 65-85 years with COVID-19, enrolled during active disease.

Here the CDR3 DNA reads TGTGCCAGCAGCGTAGACGTTGGGGCACTCTACGAGCAGTACTTC. Translated: CASSVDVGALYEQYF. The J gene is TRBJ2-7, the V gene TRBV9, with TRBD1 as a possible D gene (5 bases). This CDR3 has 15 residues. Per germline, CDR1 SGDLS and CDR2 YYNGEE. The V and J ends lost 0 bases and 3 bases respectively, with 13 bases between them.